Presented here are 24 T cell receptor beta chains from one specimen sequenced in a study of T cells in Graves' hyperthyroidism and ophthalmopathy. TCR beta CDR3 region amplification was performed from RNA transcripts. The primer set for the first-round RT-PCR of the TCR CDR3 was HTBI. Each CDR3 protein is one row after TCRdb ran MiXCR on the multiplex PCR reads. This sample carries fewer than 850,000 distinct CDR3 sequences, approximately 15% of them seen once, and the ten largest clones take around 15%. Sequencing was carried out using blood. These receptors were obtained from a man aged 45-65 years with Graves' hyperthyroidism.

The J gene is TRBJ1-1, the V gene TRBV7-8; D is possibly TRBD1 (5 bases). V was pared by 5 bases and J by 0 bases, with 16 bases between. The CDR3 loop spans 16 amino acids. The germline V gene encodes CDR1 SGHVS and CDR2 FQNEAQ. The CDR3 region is CASSLAVGAMNTEAFF. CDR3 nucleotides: TGTGCCAGCAGCCTTGCAGTAGGGGCGATGAACACTGAAGCTTTCTTT.

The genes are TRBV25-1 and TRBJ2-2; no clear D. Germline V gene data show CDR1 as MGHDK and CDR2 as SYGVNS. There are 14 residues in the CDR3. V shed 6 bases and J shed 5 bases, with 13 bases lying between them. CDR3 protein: CASRDLTGTGELFF. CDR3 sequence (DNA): TGTGCCAGCAGGGACCTCACCGGGACCGGGGAGCTGTTTTTT. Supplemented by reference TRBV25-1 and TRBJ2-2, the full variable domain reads EADIYQTPRYLVIGTGKKITLECSQTMGHDKMYWYQQDPGMELHLIHYSYGVNSTEKGDLSSESTVSRIRTEHFPLTLESARPSHTSQYLCASRDLTGTGELFFGEGSRLTVL.

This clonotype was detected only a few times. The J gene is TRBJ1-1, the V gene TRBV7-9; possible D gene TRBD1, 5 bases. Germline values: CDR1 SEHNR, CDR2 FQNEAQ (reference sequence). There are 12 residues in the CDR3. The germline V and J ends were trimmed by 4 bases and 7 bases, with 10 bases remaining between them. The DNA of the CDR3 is TGTGCCAGCAGCTCGATCGGGGGTGAAGCTTTCTTT. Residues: CASSSIGGEAFF.

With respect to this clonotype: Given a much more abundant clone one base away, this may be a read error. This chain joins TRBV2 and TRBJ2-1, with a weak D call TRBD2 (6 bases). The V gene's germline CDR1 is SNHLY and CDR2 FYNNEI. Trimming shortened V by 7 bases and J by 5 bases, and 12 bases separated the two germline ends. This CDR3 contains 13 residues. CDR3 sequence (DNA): TGTGCCAGCATCAGCGGGCTCCACAATGAGCAGTTCTTC. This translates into CASISGLHNEQFF.

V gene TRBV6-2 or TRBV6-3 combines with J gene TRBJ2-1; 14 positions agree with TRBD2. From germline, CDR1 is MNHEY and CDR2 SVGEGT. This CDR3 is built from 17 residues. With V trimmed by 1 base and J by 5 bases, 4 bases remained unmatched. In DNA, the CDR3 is TGTGCCAGCAGTTACTGGGGACTAGCGGGAGAACACAATGAGCAGTTCTTC. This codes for CASSYWGLAGEHNEQFF.

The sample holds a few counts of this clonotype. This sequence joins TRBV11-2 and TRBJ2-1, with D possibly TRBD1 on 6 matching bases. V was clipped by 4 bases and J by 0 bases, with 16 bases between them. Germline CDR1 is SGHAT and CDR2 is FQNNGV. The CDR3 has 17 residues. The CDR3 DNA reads TGTGCCAGCAGCTACTCCCCCGACAGGAGCTCCTACAATGAGCAGTTCTTC. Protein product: CASSYSPDRSSYNEQFF.

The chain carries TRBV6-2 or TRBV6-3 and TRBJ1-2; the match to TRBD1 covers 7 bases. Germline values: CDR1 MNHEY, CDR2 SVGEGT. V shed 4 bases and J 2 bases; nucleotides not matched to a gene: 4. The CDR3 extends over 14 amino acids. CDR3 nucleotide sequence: TGTGCCAGCAGTTGGACAGGTCCCAACTATGGCTACACCTTC. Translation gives CASSWTGPNYGYTF.

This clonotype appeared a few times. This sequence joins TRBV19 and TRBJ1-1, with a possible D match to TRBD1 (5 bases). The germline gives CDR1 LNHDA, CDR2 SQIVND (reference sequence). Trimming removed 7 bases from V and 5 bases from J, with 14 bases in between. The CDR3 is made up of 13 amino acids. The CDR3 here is CASTLGVLTEAFF. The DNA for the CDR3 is TGTGCCAGTACCCTAGGGGTTTTAACTGAAGCTTTCTTT. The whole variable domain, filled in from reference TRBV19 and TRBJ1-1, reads DGGITQSPKYLFRKEGQNVTLSCEQNLNHDAMYWYRQDPGQGLRLIYYSQIVNDFQKGDIAEGYSVSREKKESFPLTVTSAQKNPTAFYLCASTLGVLTEAFFGQGTRLTVV.

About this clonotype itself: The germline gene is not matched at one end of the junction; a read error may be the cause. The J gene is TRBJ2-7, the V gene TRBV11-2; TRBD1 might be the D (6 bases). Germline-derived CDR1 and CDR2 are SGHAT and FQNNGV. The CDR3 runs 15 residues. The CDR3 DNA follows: TGTGCCTGCAGCTTAGGGGTGGACAGTTTCTACGAGCAGTACTTC. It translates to CACSLGVDSFYEQYF.

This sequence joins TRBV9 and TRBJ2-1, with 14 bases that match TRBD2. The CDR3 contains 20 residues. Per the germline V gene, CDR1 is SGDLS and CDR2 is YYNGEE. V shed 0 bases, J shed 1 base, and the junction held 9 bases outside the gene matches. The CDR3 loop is CASSVGLTSGRVASYNEQFF. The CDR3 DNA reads TGTGCCAGCAGCGTAGGTCTGACTAGCGGGAGGGTCGCGTCCTACAATGAGCAGTTCTTC.

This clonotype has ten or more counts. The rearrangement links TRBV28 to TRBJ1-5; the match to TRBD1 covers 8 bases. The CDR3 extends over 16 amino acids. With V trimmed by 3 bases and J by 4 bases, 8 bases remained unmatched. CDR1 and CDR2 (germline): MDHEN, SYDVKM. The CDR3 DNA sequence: TGTGCCAGCAGTTTCCCCTTGACAGGGGAAAATCAGCCCCAGCATTTT. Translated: CASSFPLTGENQPQHF.

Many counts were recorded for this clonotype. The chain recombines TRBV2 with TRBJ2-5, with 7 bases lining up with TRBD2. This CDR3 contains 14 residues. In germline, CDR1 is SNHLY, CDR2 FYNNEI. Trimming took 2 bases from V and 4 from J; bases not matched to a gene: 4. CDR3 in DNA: TGTGCCAGCAGTGAAAACCCGGGGGGAGAGACCCAGTACTTC. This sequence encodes CASSENPGGETQYF.

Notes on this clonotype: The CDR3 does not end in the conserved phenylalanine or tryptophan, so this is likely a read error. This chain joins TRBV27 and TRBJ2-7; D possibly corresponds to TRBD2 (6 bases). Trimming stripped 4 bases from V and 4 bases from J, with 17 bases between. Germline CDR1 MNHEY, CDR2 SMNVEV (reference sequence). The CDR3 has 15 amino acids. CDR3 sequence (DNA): TGTGCCAGCAGTTCCCTTTCGGAGGGTTGGTACGAGCAGTACCTC. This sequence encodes CASSSLSEGWYEQYL.

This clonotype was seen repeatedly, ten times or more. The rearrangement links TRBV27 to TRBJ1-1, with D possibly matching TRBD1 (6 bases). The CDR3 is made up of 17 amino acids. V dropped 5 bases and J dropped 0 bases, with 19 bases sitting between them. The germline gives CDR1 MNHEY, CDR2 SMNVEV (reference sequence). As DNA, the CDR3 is TGTGCCAGCAGTGTTGACAGGTCTCGGACAATGAACACTGAAGCTTTCTTT. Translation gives CASSVDRSRTMNTEAFF.

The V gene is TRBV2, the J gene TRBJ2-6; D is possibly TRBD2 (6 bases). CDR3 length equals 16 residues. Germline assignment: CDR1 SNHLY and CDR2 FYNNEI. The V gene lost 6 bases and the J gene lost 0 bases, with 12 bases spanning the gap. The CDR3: CASSPGGNSGANVLTF. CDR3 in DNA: TGTGCCAGCAGCCCTGGGGGGAACTCTGGGGCCAACGTCCTGACTTTC.

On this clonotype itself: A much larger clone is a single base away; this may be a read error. The CDR3 nucleotides read TGTGCCAGCGGTTTGAGGGGCACAGGTACGCAGTATTTT. This encodes CASGLRGTGTQYF. V is TRBV27 and J is TRBJ2-3; TRBD1 or TRBD2 may be the D gene (5 bases each). Looked up from germline, CDR1 is MNHEY and CDR2 is SMNVEV (reference sequence). The CDR3 consists of 13 residues.

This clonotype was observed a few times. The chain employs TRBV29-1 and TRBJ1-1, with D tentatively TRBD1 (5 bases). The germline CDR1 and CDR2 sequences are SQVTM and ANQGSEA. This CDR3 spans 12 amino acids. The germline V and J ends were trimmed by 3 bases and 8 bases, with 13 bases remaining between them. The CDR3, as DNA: TGCAGCGTTGATGTTGGGGCAGCCGAAGCTTTCTTT. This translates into CSVDVGAAEAFF.

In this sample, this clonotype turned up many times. The CDR3 here is CASRSARTLQETQYF. In DNA form, the CDR3 reads TGTGCCAGCAGATCCGCGCGTACCCTCCAAGAGACCCAGTACTTC. The chain joins TRBV11-2 to TRBJ2-5; D remains ambiguous. CDR1 and CDR2 from the germline V gene are SGHAT and FQNNGV. The CDR3 spans 15 residues. Between the trimmed V and J ends, which lost 6 bases and 1 base, there was a span of 15 bases. The full variable domain, its missing parts supplied by reference TRBV11-2 and TRBJ2-5, is EAGVAQSPRYKIIEKRQSVAFWCNPISGHATLYWYQQILGQGPKLLIQFQNNGVVDDSQLPKDRFSAERLKGVDSTLKIQPAKLEDSAVYLCASRSARTLQETQYFGPGTRLLVL.

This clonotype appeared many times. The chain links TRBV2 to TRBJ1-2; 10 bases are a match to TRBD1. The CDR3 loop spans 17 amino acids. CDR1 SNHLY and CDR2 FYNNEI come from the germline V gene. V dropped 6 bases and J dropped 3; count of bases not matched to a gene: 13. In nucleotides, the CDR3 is TGTGCCAGCAGAGACCACCCCGACAGGGGGCGGCACTATGGCTACACCTTC. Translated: CASRDHPDRGRHYGYTF.

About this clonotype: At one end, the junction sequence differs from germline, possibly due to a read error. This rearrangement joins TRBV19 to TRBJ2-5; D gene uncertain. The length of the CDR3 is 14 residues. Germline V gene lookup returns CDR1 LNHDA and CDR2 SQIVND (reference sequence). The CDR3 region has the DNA TGTGCCAGCAGTATAGTAAGCCTCCAAGGGACCCAGTACTTC. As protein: CASSIVSLQGTQYF.

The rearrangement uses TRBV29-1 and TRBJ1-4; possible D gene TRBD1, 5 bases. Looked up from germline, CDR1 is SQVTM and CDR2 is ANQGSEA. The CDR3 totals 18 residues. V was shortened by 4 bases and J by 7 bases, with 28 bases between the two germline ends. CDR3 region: CSVAVETEKIRRGEKLFF. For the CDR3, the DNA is TGCAGCGTTGCAGTTGAGACAGAGAAAATTAGGCGAGGTGAAAAACTGTTTTTT. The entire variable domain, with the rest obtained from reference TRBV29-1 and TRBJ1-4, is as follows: SAVISQKPSRDICQRGTSLTIQCQVDSQVTMMFWYRQQPGQSLTLIATANQGSEATYESGFVIDKFPISRPNLTFSTLTVSNMSPEDSSIYLCSVAVETEKIRRGEKLFFGSGTQLSVL.

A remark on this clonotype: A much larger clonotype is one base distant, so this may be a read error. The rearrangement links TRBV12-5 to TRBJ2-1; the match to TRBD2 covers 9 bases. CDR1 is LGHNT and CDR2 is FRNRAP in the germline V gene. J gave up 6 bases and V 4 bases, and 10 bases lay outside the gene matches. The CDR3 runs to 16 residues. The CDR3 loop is CASGSPTSGTFNEQFF. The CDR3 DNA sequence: TGTGCTAGTGGTTCTCCGACTAGCGGCACATTCAATGAGCAGTTCTTC.

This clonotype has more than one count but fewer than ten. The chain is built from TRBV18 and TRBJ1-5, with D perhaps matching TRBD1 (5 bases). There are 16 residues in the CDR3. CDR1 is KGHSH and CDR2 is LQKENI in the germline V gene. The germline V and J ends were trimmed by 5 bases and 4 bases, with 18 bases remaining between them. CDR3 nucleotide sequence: TGTGCCAGCTCATCGGAGCTGGGACGGCTTAATCAGCCCCAGCATTTT. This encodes CASSSELGRLNQPQHF.

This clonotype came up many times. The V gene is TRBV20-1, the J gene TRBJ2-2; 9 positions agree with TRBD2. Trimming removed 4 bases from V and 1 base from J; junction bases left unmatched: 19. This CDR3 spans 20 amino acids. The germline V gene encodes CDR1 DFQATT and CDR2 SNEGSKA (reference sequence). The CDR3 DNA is TGCAGTGCTAAAAAACCACCTAGAGGACTAGCGCGAGGGAACACCGGGGAGCTGTTTTTT. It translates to CSAKKPPRGLARGNTGELFF.